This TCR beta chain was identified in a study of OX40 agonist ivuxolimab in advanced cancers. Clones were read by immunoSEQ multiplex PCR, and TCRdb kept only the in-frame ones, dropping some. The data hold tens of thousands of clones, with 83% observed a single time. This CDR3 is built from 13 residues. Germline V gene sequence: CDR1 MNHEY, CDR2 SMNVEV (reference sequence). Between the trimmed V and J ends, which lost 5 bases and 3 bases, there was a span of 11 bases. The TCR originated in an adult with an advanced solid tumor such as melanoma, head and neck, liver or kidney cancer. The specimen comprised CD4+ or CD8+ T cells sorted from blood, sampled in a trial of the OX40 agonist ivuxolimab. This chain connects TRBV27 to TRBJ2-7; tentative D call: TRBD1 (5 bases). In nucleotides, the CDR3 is TGTGCCAGCAGTCGACAGTTTGGCTACGAGCAGTACTTC. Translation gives CASSRQFGYEQYF.